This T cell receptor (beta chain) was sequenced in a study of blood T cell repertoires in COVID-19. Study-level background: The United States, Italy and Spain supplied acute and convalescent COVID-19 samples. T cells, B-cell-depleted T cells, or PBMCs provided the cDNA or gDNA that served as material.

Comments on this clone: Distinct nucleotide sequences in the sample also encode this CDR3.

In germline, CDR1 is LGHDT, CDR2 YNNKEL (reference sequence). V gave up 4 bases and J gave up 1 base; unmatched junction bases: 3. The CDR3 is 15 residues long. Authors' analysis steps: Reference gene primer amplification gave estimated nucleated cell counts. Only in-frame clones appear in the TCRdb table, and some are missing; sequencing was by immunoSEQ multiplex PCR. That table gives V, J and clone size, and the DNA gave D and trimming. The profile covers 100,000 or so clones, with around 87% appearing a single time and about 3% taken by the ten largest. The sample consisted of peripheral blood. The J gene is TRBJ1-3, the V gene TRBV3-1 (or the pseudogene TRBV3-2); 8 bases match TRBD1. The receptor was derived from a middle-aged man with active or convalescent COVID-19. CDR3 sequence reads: CASSPTGGSGNTIYF. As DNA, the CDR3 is TGTGCCAGCAGCCCCACAGGGGGATCTGGAAACACCATATATTTT.